Following are 11 T cell receptor beta chains from one sample sequenced in a study of blood T cell repertoires in COVID-19. Repertoires were generated with immunoSEQ multiplex PCR, while TCRdb's copy carries only in-frame clones and drops some. The data show about 220,000 clones, approximately 78% seen once. The sequenced material came from peripheral blood. All receptors come from a woman between 70 and 85 years old with COVID-19, enrolled during active disease.

The V and J genes are TRBV18 and TRBJ2-7; 10 nucleotides line up with TRBD1. The CDR3 length is 14 residues. Germline trimming cut 1 base from V and 7 bases from J; bases unmatched to any gene: 4. Germline lookup yields CDR1 KGHSH and CDR2 LQKENI. Here the CDR3 DNA reads TGTGCCAGCTCACCACTGGGGACAGGGGTTGAGCAGTACTTC. Encoded protein: CASSPLGTGVEQYF.

This sequence joins TRBV30 and TRBJ1-1, with D possibly matching TRBD1 (6 bases). CDR1 and CDR2 from the germline V gene are GTSNPN and SVGIG (reference sequence). V lost 2 bases, J lost 10 bases, and 17 bases lay in between. The CDR3 sequence is 13 residues long. The DNA of the CDR3 is TGTGCCTGGAGTCCCCCAGGGGCAGTGGGAGCTTTCTTT. Translation gives CAWSPPGAVGAFF. The entire variable domain, with the rest obtained from reference TRBV30 and TRBJ1-1, is as follows: SQTIHQWPATLVQPVGSPLSLECTVEGTSNPNLYWYRQAAGRGLQLLFYSVGIGQISSEVPQNLSASRPQDRQFILSSKKLLLSDSGFYLCAWSPPGAVGAFFGQGTRLTVV.

The chain carries TRBV6-4 and TRBJ1-1, with TRBD1 matching 8 bases. Trimming removed 5 bases from V and 1 base from J; junction bases left unmatched: 6. CDR1 and CDR2 (germline): MRHNA, SNTAGT. CDR3 length equals 15 residues. The CDR3 here is CASSLQGGKNTEAFF. The CDR3 region has the DNA TGTGCCAGCAGTCTACAGGGGGGCAAGAACACTGAAGCTTTCTTT.

The V gene is TRBV27, the J gene TRBJ2-2, with D perhaps matching TRBD1 (6 bases). The CDR3 sequence is 14 residues long. V lost 7 bases and J 3 bases, leaving 12 bases between the germline ends. Germline lookup yields CDR1 MNHEY and CDR2 SMNVEV (reference sequence). The chain's CDR3 is CASNTGIYTGELFF. In DNA form, the CDR3 reads TGTGCCAGCAACACAGGGATTTACACCGGGGAGCTGTTTTTT.

The J gene is TRBJ2-5, the V gene TRBV28, with D possibly TRBD2 on 6 matching bases. V was pared by 7 bases and J by 7 bases, with 25 bases between. Germline CDR1 and CDR2: MDHEN and SYDVKM. This CDR3 has 16 amino acids. The DNA of the CDR3 is TGTGCCAGCACCCTCCTCCGGGGGAATATTCAGGGGACCCAGTACTTC. Its translation is CASTLLRGNIQGTQYF.

V gene TRBV7-2 combines with J gene TRBJ2-2; unclear D gene. CDR3 length: 15 amino acids. Deletions cut 6 bases from V and 4 bases from J, with 15 bases between. Germline CDR1 reads SGHTA; CDR2 reads FQGNSA. The CDR3 loop reads CASRIDKTSTGELFF. In nucleotides, the CDR3 is TGTGCCAGCAGAATAGACAAGACGAGCACCGGGGAGCTGTTTTTT.

The J gene is TRBJ1-1, the V gene TRBV6-2 or TRBV6-3, with a possible D match to TRBD1 (6 bases). The CDR3 extends over 16 amino acids. The germline CDR1 and CDR2 sequences are MNHEY and SVGEGT. Trimming removed 0 bases from V and 5 bases from J, with 16 bases in between. The CDR3 sequence: CASSYSEGQGWTEAFF. The CDR3, as DNA: TGTGCCAGCAGTTACTCAGAGGGGCAGGGGTGGACTGAAGCTTTCTTT.

The chain recombines TRBV18 with TRBJ1-1, with 8 positions matching TRBD1. This CDR3 has 13 amino acids. Per the germline V gene, CDR1 is KGHSH and CDR2 is LQKENI. Unmatched junction bases numbered 4, after V lost 6 bases and J lost 4 bases. This CDR3 is CASSPDRVTEAFF. CDR3 DNA: TGTGCCAGCTCGCCGGACAGGGTCACTGAAGCTTTCTTT.

The V call is TRBV29-1, the J call TRBJ2-7; D might be TRBD1 (6 bases). The CDR3 sequence is 15 residues long. The germline V gene encodes CDR1 SQVTM and CDR2 ANQGSEA. V was cut by 6 bases and J by 1 base, with 19 bases left in between. The CDR3 here is CSVMDSSLGSYEQYF. The CDR3, as DNA: TGCAGCGTCATGGACAGTTCCTTGGGGTCCTACGAGCAGTACTTC.

V usage is TRBV19 and J usage is TRBJ2-5, with 13 nucleotides matching TRBD2. The trim removed 4 bases at V and 4 bases at J, leaving 18 bases unmatched. Germline V gives CDR1 LNHDA, CDR2 SQIVND (reference sequence). The CDR3 consists of 20 residues. DNA for the CDR3: TGTGCCAGTAGTAAGCCGCGGACTAGCGGGAGAGGAAGATTTGGAGAGACCCAGTACTTC. It codes for CASSKPRTSGRGRFGETQYF.

The J gene is TRBJ1-1, the V gene TRBV2; TRBD1 is a possible D gene (6 bases). CDR3 length: 13 amino acids. V lost 3 bases to trimming and J lost 4 bases, with 9 bases between them. Germline V lookup: CDR1 SNHLY, CDR2 FYNNEI. CDR3 nucleotides: TGTGCCAGCAGTGATACAGGGAGCACTGAAGCTTTCTTT. Its protein product is CASSDTGSTEAFF.